This T cell receptor beta chain was sequenced for a study of cytomegalovirus exposure and HLA in healthy donors. Study observations and caveats: It was likely that a cluster of highly shared sequence variants was a sequencing artifact.

The V end lost 0 bases, the J end lost 4 bases, and 4 bases lay between the germline ends. CDR3 length equals 12 residues. Germline values: CDR1 ENHRY, CDR2 SYGVKD. About this clone: The antigen remains unidentified.

The PCR contained 60 Vbeta and 13 Jbeta primers. Data came from immunoSEQ multiplex PCR; TCRdb stores just in-frame clones and leaves some out. The repertoire has roughly 190,000 clones, around 80% of them found once; the top ten carry 1.1%. The sample comprised PBMCs. The receptor comes from a woman between 40 and 50 years old in good health and CMV-seronegative. The J gene is TRBJ2-7, the V gene TRBV10-3; no clear D. The CDR3: CAISESQYEQYF. The CDR3 DNA sequence: TGTGCCATCAGTGAGTCACAGTACGAGCAGTACTTC.